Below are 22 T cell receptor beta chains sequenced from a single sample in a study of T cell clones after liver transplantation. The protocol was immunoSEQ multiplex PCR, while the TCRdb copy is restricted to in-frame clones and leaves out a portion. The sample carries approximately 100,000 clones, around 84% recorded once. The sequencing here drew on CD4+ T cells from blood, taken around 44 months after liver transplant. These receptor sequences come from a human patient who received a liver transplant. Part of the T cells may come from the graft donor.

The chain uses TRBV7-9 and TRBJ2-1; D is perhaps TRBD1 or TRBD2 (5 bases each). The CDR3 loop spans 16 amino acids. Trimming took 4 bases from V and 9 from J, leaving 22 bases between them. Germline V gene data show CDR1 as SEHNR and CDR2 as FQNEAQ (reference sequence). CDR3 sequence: CASSSRGRAGTIEQFF. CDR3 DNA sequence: TGTGCCAGCAGCTCCCGGGGCCGGGCCGGAACAATTGAGCAGTTCTTC.

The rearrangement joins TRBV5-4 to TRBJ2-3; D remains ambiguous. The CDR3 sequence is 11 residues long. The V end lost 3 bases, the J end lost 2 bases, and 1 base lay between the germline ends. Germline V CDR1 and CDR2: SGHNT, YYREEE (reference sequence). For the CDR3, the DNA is TGTGCCAGCAGCTACACAGATACGCAGTATTTT. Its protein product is CASSYTDTQYF.

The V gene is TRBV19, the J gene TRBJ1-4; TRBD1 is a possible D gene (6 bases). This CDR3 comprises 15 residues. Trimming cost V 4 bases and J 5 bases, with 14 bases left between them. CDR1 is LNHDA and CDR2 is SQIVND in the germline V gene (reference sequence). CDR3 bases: TGTGCCAGTAGTACTACCGGGACACGGAATGAAAAACTGTTTTTT. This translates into CASSTTGTRNEKLFF.

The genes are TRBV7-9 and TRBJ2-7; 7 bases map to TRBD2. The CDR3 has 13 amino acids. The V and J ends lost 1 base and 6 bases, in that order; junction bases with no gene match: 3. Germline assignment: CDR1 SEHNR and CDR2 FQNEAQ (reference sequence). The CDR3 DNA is TGTGCCAGCAGCTTAGGGGCTAGCGGCGAGCAGTACTTC. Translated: CASSLGASGEQYF.

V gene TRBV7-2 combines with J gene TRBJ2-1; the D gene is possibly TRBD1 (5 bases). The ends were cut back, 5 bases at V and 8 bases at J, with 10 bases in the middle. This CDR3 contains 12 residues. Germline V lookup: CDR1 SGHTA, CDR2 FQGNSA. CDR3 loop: CASSPGRHEQFF. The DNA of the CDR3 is TGTGCCAGCAGCCCAGGGCGGCATGAGCAGTTCTTC.

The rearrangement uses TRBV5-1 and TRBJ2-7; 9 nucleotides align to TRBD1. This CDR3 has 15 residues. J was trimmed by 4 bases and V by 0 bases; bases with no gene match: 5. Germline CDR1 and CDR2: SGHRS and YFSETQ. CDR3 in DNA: TGCGCCAGCAGCTTGGCCGGGACAGGGCAATACGAGCAGTACTTC. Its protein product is CASSLAGTGQYEQYF.

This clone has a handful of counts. The CDR3 region has the DNA TGTGCCAGCAGCTTAGCCCGCGATGAGCAGTTCTTC. It specifies CASSLARDEQFF. This chain uses TRBV11-1 with TRBJ2-1, with D unresolved. Trimming took 0 bases from V and 8 from J, leaving 5 bases between them. The CDR3 contains 12 residues. Germline V gene sequence: CDR1 SGHAT, CDR2 FQDESV (reference sequence).

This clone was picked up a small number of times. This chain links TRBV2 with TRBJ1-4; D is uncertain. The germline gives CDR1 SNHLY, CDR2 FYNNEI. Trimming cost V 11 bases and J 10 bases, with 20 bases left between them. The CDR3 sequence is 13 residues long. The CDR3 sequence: CASNGHPQRKLFF. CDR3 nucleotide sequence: TGTGCCTCCAACGGCCATCCCCAGCGAAAACTGTTTTTT.

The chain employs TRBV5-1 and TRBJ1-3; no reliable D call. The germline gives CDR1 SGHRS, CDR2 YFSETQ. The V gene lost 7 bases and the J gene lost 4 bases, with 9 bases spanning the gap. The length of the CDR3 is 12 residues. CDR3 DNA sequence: TGCGCCAGCGGAACGGACGGAAACACCATATATTTT. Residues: CASGTDGNTIYF.

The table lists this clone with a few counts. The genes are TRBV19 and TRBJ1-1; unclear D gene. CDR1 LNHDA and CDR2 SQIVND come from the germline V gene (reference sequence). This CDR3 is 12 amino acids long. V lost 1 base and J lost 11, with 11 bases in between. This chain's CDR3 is CASSIGAAGAFF. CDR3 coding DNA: TGTGCCAGTAGTATAGGCGCTGCCGGGGCTTTCTTT. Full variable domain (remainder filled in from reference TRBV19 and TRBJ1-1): DGGITQSPKYLFRKEGQNVTLSCEQNLNHDAMYWYRQDPGQGLRLIYYSQIVNDFQKGDIAEGYSVSREKKESFPLTVTSAQKNPTAFYLCASSIGAAGAFFGQGTRLTVV.

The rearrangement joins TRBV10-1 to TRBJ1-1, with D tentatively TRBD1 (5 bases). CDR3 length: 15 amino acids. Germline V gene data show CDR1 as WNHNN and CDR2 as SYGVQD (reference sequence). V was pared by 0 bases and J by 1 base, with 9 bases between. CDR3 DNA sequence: TGCGCCAGCAGTGAGTCTAGAAGGGGGAACACTGAAGCTTTCTTT. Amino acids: CASSESRRGNTEAFF.

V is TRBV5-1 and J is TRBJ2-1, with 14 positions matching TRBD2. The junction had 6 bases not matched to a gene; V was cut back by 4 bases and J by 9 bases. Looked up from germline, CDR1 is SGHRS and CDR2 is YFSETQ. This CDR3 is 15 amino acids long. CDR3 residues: CASSLGTSGSGEQFF. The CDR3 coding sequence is TGCGCCAGCAGCCTCGGGACTAGCGGGAGTGGTGAGCAGTTCTTC.

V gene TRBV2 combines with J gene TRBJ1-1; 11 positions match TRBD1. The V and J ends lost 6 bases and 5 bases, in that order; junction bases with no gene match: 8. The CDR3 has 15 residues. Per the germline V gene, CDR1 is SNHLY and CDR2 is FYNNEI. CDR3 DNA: TGTGCCAGCAGACCGGACAGGGGGCTTTGGACTGAAGCTTTCTTT. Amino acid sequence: CASRPDRGLWTEAFF.

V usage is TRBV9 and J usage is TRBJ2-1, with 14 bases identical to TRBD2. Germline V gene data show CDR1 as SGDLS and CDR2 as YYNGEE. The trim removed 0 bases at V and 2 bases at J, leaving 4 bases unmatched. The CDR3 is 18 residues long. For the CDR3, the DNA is TGTGCCAGCAGCGTAGGGACTAGCGGGAGGCCCACCTACAATGAGCAGTTCTTC. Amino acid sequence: CASSVGTSGRPTYNEQFF.

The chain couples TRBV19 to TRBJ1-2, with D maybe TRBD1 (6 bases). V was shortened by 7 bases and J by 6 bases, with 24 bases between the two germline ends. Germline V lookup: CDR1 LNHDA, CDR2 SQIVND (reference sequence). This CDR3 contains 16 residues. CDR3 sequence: CASTYSVGQSMHGYTF. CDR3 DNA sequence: TGTGCCAGTACCTATTCCGTAGGACAGAGTATGCATGGCTACACCTTC.

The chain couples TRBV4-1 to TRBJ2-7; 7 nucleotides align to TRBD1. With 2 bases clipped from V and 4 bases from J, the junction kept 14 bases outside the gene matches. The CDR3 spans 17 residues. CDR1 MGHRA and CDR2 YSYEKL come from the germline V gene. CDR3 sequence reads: CASSQSPQTGTAYEQYF. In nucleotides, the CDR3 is TGCGCCAGCAGCCAAAGCCCCCAAACCGGGACAGCTTACGAGCAGTACTTC.

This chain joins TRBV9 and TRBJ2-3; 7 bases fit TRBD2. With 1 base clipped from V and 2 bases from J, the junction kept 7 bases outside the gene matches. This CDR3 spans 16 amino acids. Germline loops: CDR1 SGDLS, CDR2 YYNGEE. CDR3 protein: CASSVIGGGNTDTQYF. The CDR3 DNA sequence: TGTGCCAGCAGCGTAATAGGCGGGGGAAACACAGATACGCAGTATTTT.

The CDR3 protein is CASSFPGQGAATEAFF. DNA of the CDR3: TGTGCCAGCAGCTTCCCCGGACAGGGGGCGGCCACTGAAGCTTTCTTT. The chain uses TRBV5-6 and TRBJ1-1, with 11 bases matching TRBD1. The CDR3 is 16 residues long. Germline V gene data show CDR1 as SGHDT and CDR2 as YYEEEE. V lost 2 bases, J lost 4 bases, and 7 bases stayed unmatched.

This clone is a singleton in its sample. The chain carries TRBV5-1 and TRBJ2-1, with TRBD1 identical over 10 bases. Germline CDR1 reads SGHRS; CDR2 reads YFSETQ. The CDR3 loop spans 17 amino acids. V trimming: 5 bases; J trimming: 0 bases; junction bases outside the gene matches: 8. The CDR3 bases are TGCGCCAGCAGAGGGACAGGGGCTCAGAGCTCCTACAATGAGCAGTTCTTC. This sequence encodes CASRGTGAQSSYNEQFF.

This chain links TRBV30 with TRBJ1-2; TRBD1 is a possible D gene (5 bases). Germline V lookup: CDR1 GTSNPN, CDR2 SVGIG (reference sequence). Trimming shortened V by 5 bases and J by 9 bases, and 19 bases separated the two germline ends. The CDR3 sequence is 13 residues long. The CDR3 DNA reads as TGTGCCTGGGACAGTGGGGAGGGGACGCGCTACACCTTC. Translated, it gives CAWDSGEGTRYTF.

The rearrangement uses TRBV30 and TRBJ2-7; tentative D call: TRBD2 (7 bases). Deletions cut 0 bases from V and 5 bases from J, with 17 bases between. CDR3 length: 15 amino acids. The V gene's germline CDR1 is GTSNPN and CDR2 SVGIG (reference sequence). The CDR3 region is CAWSVQGLLNNEQYF. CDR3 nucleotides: TGTGCCTGGAGTGTACAGGGACTACTCAATAACGAGCAGTACTTC.

As DNA, the CDR3 is TGTGCCTGGAGTGCATTTCATGGACAGATCCCCTCCTACGAGCAGTACTTC. It is translated as CAWSAFHGQIPSYEQYF. The V gene is TRBV30, the J gene TRBJ2-7, with D perhaps matching TRBD1 (6 bases). V was trimmed by 1 base and J by 0 bases, leaving 19 bases between them. Germline values: CDR1 GTSNPN, CDR2 SVGIG (reference sequence). The length of the CDR3 is 17 residues. Full variable domain (rest looked up from reference TRBV30 and TRBJ2-7): SQTIHQWPATLVQPVGSPLSLECTVEGTSNPNLYWYRQAAGRGLQLLFYSVGIGQISSEVPQNLSASRPQDRQFILSSKKLLLSDSGFYLCAWSAFHGQIPSYEQYFGPGTRLTVT.